The text below deals with one TCR beta chain. What it binds is not known. These data originate in a study of cytomegalovirus exposure and HLA in healthy donors. Study results and limitations: Association of about 17,000 TCR beta sequences with HLA alleles was found at 0.05 false discovery rate in a later analysis. Overall, around 160 TCR beta chains were annotated as cytomegalovirus-associated.

PCR primers comprised 60 Vbeta and 13 Jbeta primers. Data came from immunoSEQ multiplex PCR; TCRdb stores just in-frame clones and leaves some out. The table has 170,000 or so clones, 70% to 90% seen once. The J segment lost 7 bases and the V segment lost 2 bases, leaving 5 bases of the junction unmatched. Germline loops: CDR1 MRHNA, CDR2 SNTAGT. There are 17 residues in the CDR3. The chain is built from TRBV6-4 and TRBJ2-1; TRBD2 matches at 16 bases. The source is a woman under 30 in good health and CMV-seronegative. The sample taken for sequencing was PBMCs. The DNA for the CDR3 is TGTGCCAGCAGTGACGGGACTAGCGGGGGGGCGGTTAATGAGCAGTTCTTC. It is translated as CASSDGTSGGAVNEQFF.